These 4 T cell receptor beta chains came from one sample sequenced in a study of T-cell reconstitution after alpha-beta-depleted transplantation in children. The TCRbeta library incorporated unique molecular identifiers. MiXCR was run by TCRdb on the PCR reads, yielding one entry per CDR3 protein. The data show about 300,000 distinct CDR3 sequences, with almost 8% seen just once and approximately 9.1% held by the top ten. Antigens for these TCRs are unknown. The study, taken as a whole, reports: T-cell counts and diversity were attributed mostly to newly produced T cells one year after transplant.

The input for sequencing was peripheral blood, taken 360 days after TCRalphabeta/CD19-depleted stem cell transplant. All receptors come from a female patient between 2 and 15 years old who had a stem cell transplant for Fanconi anemia, so the T cells may come from the graft donor.

Concerning this clonotype: At one end the junction does not follow the germline gene, possibly because of a read error. The chain has TRBV12-3 or TRBV12-4 and TRBJ1-5; D possibly corresponds to TRBD1 (6 bases). The CDR3 has 18 amino acids. The CDR3 DNA sequence: TGTGCCTTCAGTTTAGCGCTTTCAGACAAAGGAGGGGGTCAGCCTCAGCATTTT. This gives the protein CAFSLALSDKGGGQPQHF.

The V call is TRBV2, the J call TRBJ1-4; TRBD1 aligns across 10 bases. J gave up 8 bases and V 8 bases, and 2 bases lay outside the gene matches. The CDR3 covers 12 residues. Looked up from germline, CDR1 is SNHLY and CDR2 is FYNNEI. CDR3 sequence reads: CASGGQGEKLFF. The CDR3, as DNA: TGTGCCAGCGGGGGACAGGGGGAAAAACTGTTTTTT.

This clonotype was recorded at least ten times. This rearrangement joins TRBV3-1 to TRBJ2-5; TRBD2 agrees at 7 bases. Germline V lookup: CDR1 LGHDT, CDR2 YNNKEL (reference sequence). The ends lost 1 base at V and 2 bases at J; junction bases unmatched: 7. The CDR3 totals 16 residues. The CDR3 DNA reads as TGTGCCAGCAGCCAAGTAGCTCTAGCGGTACAAGAGACCCAGTACTTC. Translation: CASSQVALAVQETQYF.

This clonotype was found many times. The gene calls are TRBV28 and TRBJ2-3, with TRBD1 matching 8 bases. V gave up 1 base and J gave up 2 bases; unmatched junction bases: 8. The V gene's germline CDR1 is MDHEN and CDR2 SYDVKM. The CDR3 consists of 17 residues. The CDR3 coding sequence is TGTGCCAGCAGTTTATCCCCGGGACAGGATCTCACAGATACGCAGTATTTT. Amino acids: CASSLSPGQDLTDTQYF.